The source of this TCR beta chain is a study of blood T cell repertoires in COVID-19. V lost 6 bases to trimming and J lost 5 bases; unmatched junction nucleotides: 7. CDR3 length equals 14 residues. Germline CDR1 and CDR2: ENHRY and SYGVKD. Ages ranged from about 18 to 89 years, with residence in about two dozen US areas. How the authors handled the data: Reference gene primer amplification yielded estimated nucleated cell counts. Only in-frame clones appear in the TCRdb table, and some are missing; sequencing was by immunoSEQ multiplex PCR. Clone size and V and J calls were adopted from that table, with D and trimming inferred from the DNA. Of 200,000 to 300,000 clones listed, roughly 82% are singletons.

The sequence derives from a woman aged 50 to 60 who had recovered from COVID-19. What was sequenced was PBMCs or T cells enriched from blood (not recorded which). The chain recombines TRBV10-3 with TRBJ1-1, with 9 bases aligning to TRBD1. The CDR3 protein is CAIRKGQGRTEAFF. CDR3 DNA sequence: TGTGCCATCAGGAAAGGACAGGGGAGGACTGAAGCTTTCTTT.